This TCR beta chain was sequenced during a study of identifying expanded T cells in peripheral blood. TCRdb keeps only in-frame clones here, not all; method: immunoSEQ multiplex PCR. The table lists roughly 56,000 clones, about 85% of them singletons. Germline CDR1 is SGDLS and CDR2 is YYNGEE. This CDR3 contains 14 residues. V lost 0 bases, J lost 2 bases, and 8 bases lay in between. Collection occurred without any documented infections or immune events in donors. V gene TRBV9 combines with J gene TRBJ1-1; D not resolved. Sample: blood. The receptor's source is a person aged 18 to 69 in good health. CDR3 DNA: TGTGCCAGCAGCGTAGACGCACTTAACACTGAAGCTTTCTTT. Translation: CASSVDALNTEAFF.